The 17 T cell receptor beta chains below were found in one sample sequenced in a study of blood T cell repertoires in COVID-19. Assay: immunoSEQ multiplex PCR; the TCRdb copy retains only in-frame clones and omits some. This table has just over 150,000 clones, approximately 84% appearing once. Sequenced sample: peripheral blood. The receptor set was obtained from a woman older than 75 with acute or convalescent COVID-19.

The chain has TRBV15 and TRBJ2-3, with D possibly TRBD2 on 6 matching bases. The CDR3 consists of 15 residues. The V end was cut by 4 bases, the J end by 1 base, with 12 bases between. Germline-derived CDR1 and CDR2 are LNHNV and YYDKDF (reference sequence). The CDR3 reads CATSNERARTDTQYF. The CDR3 DNA is TGTGCCACCAGCAACGAGCGGGCCCGCACAGATACGCAGTATTTT.

This clone came up a few times. The chain recombines TRBV6-5 with TRBJ2-1; TRBD2 matches 9 bases. The CDR3 runs 15 residues. V lost 6 bases to trimming and J lost 5 bases; unmatched junction nucleotides: 8. Germline V gene lookup returns CDR1 MNHEY and CDR2 SVGAGI. CDR3 loop: CASRAGGLNDNEQFF. CDR3 nucleotide sequence: TGTGCCAGCAGGGCGGGAGGGTTGAACGACAATGAGCAGTTCTTC.

The CDR3 sequence is CATTGVANTEAFF. The CDR3 DNA is TGTGCCACCACGGGGGTGGCGAACACTGAAGCTTTCTTT. V is TRBV6-5 and J is TRBJ1-1; D perhaps matches TRBD1 (5 bases). The CDR3 is 13 residues long. CDR1 is MNHEY and CDR2 is SVGAGI in the germline V gene. V shed 10 bases and J shed 1 base, with 13 bases lying between them.

The chain uses TRBV12-3 or TRBV12-4 and TRBJ1-3; TRBD1 agrees at 7 bases. This CDR3 is 13 amino acids long. J was trimmed by 4 bases and V by 5 bases; bases with no gene match: 2. The CDR3 loop is CASSTDRGNTIYF. The CDR3 nucleotides read TGTGCCAGCAGTACGGACAGGGGAAACACCATATATTTT.

The chain joins TRBV19 to TRBJ1-1; D call uncertain. Trimming removed 1 base from V and 2 bases from J, with 5 bases in between. CDR3 length equals 13 residues. Germline-derived CDR1 and CDR2 are LNHDA and SQIVND (reference sequence). CDR3 sequence: CASSIAVNTEAFF. The CDR3 DNA reads TGTGCCAGTAGTATAGCGGTAAACACTGAAGCTTTCTTT.

The rearrangement joins TRBV9 to TRBJ1-4, with 10 bases fitting TRBD1. The CDR3 is made up of 16 amino acids. Per germline, CDR1 SGDLS and CDR2 YYNGEE. Trimming took 3 bases from V and 6 from J; bases not matched to a gene: 8. The CDR3 sequence is CASSAYSGTGDEKLFF. CDR3 DNA sequence: TGTGCCAGCAGCGCATATTCCGGGACAGGGGATGAAAAACTGTTTTTT. Full variable domain (rest looked up from reference TRBV9 and TRBJ1-4): DSGVTQTPKHLITATGQRVTLRCSPRSGDLSVYWYQQSLDQGLQFLIQYYNGEERAKGNILERFSAQQFPDLHSELNLSSLELGDSALYFCASSAYSGTGDEKLFFGSGTQLSVL.

The V gene is TRBV19, the J gene TRBJ1-2; D call uncertain. Looked up from germline, CDR1 is LNHDA and CDR2 is SQIVND (reference sequence). The CDR3 loop spans 12 amino acids. V lost 6 bases and J lost 3, with 8 bases in between. In nucleotides, the CDR3 is TGTGCCAGTAGCCCTAGAGACTATGGCTACACCTTC. It encodes CASSPRDYGYTF.

This sequence joins TRBV18 and TRBJ1-1, with 11 bases aligning to TRBD1. Germline V gene data show CDR1 as KGHSH and CDR2 as LQKENI. V lost 3 bases, J lost 7 bases, and 10 bases stayed unmatched. The CDR3 is 16 amino acids. DNA of the CDR3: TGTGCCAGCTCACCCCAGGAAGGGACAGGGGGAAGTGAAGCTTTCTTT. It encodes CASSPQEGTGGSEAFF.

This chain joins TRBV5-1 and TRBJ1-3; a possible D gene is TRBD1 (5 bases). The V gene lost 5 bases and the J gene lost 3 bases, with 9 bases spanning the gap. The CDR3 contains 13 residues. Per the germline V gene, CDR1 is SGHRS and CDR2 is YFSETQ. CDR3 loop: CASSQGDGNTIYF. CDR3 in DNA: TGCGCCAGCAGTCAGGGTGATGGAAACACCATATATTTT.

The rearrangement uses TRBV5-1 and TRBJ2-2; D not certain. The V end was cut by 4 bases, the J end by 6 bases, with 16 bases between. Germline loops: CDR1 SGHRS, CDR2 YFSETQ. The CDR3 spans 15 residues. CDR3 amino acids: CASSMDESRSGELFF. The CDR3 DNA is TGCGCCAGCAGCATGGACGAGAGCCGGTCCGGGGAGCTGTTTTTT.

The V call is TRBV10-3, the J call TRBJ1-2; 8 bases agree with TRBD1. V shed 8 bases, J shed 3 bases, and the junction held 8 bases outside the gene matches. The CDR3 runs 14 residues. CDR1 is ENHRY, CDR2 SYGVKD, per germline. The CDR3 DNA reads as TGTGCCATCGCCGTTAAGGACAGGGACTATGGCTACACCTTC. Amino acid sequence: CAIAVKDRDYGYTF.

The gene calls are TRBV19 and TRBJ2-5; 15 bases map to TRBD2. V shed 4 bases and J 1 base; nucleotides not matched to a gene: 7. Germline V lookup: CDR1 LNHDA, CDR2 SQIVND (reference sequence). This CDR3 is 18 amino acids long. CDR3 bases: TGTGCCAGTAGTACCTCAGGACTAGCGGGAGGGCCCCAAGAGACCCAGTACTTC. This translates into CASSTSGLAGGPQETQYF.

This clone turned up a few times. The chain carries TRBV7-2 and TRBJ2-2; D unclear. The CDR3 runs 15 residues. The germline V gene has CDR1 SGHTA and CDR2 FQGNSA. V was trimmed by 2 bases and J by 1 base, leaving 8 bases between them. The DNA for the CDR3 is TGTGCCAGCAGCTTACTTGCGGTGAACACCGGGGAGCTGTTTTTT. This translates into CASSLLAVNTGELFF.

This clone was seen just once. The chain has TRBV19 and TRBJ2-7; 7 bases are shared with TRBD2. CDR1 is LNHDA, CDR2 SQIVND, per germline (reference sequence). After removal of 5 bases from V and 3 bases from J, the junction contained 4 bases not matched to a gene. The CDR3 loop spans 13 amino acids. The CDR3 sequence: CASSGRALYEQYF. DNA for the CDR3: TGTGCCAGTAGTGGGAGGGCTCTCTACGAGCAGTACTTC.

This chain connects TRBV29-1 to TRBJ1-2; D is ambiguous. Germline CDR1 SQVTM, CDR2 ANQGSEA. Trimming took 7 bases from V and 2 from J, leaving 8 bases between them. The CDR3 sequence is 11 residues long. The CDR3 DNA follows: TGCAGCGGTGGCTCGAACTATGGCTACACCTTC. This translates into CSGGSNYGYTF.

CDR3 nucleotide sequence: TGTGCCACCAGCAGATACAGGGATAATACCTACGAGCAGTACTTC. It specifies CATSRYRDNTYEQYF. The chain joins TRBV15 to TRBJ2-7; tentatively, D is TRBD1 (6 bases). The CDR3 contains 15 residues. V lost 2 bases and J 2 bases, leaving 13 bases between the germline ends. CDR1 and CDR2 from the germline V gene are LNHNV and YYDKDF (reference sequence).

The genes are TRBV14 and TRBJ1-1; TRBD1 might be the D (5 bases). The V and J ends lost 4 bases and 1 base respectively, with 10 bases between them. This CDR3 contains 14 residues. Germline values: CDR1 SGHDN, CDR2 FVKESK. In nucleotides, the CDR3 is TGTGCCAGCAGCCGCCTCAGGGAGAACACTGAAGCTTTCTTT. It encodes CASSRLRENTEAFF.